The 28 T cell receptor beta chains below come from one sample, sequenced in a study of OX40 agonist ivuxolimab in advanced cancers. Measured with immunoSEQ multiplex PCR; TCRdb has only the in-frame clones, and not every one. The sample consists of 75,000 to 100,000 clones, more than 70% of them appearing once. The sequenced sample was CD4+ or CD8+ T cells sorted from blood, obtained in a trial of the OX40 agonist ivuxolimab. Every receptor here comes from an adult with an advanced solid tumor such as melanoma, head and neck, liver or kidney cancer.

This clone was observed a few times. V usage is TRBV27 and J usage is TRBJ2-2; D not resolved. Trimming took off 3 bases at V and 5 bases at J, with 10 bases between the two ends. Germline V lookup: CDR1 MNHEY, CDR2 SMNVEV (reference sequence). The CDR3 contains 14 residues. CDR3 sequence: CASSFTHMTGELFF. DNA for the CDR3: TGTGCCAGCAGTTTTACCCACATGACCGGGGAGCTGTTTTTT.

CDR3 residues: CATSRDLQGLGYTF. DNA for the CDR3: TGTGCCACCAGCAGAGATTTACAGGGTCTTGGCTACACCTTC. The rearrangement uses TRBV15 and TRBJ1-2; weak D call: TRBD1 (6 bases). V was trimmed by 0 bases and J by 7 bases, leaving 12 bases between them. The CDR3 length is 14 residues. The germline V gene encodes CDR1 LNHNV and CDR2 YYDKDF (reference sequence).

In DNA form, the CDR3 reads TGTGCCAGCAGCGATCCTCGGGCCAACTACGAGCAGTACTTC. Residues: CASSDPRANYEQYF. The rearrangement joins TRBV7-9 to TRBJ2-7; no firm D call. The CDR3 has 14 residues. V was trimmed by 5 bases and J by 3 bases, leaving 14 bases between them. Germline CDR1 and CDR2: SEHNR and FQNEAQ (reference sequence).

The J gene is TRBJ2-7, the V gene TRBV11-2; weak D call: TRBD2 (5 bases). The CDR3 contains 14 residues. CDR1 and CDR2 from the germline V gene are SGHAT and FQNNGV. V was shortened by 3 bases and J by 1 base, with 10 bases between the two germline ends. The CDR3 nucleotides are TGTGCCAGCAGCTTCCGGCCGGGGTCCTACGAGCAGTACTTC. Amino acids: CASSFRPGSYEQYF.

The chain has TRBV19 and TRBJ2-7; no clear D. V lost 5 bases and J 0 bases, leaving 8 bases between the germline ends. The V gene's germline CDR1 is LNHDA and CDR2 SQIVND (reference sequence). This CDR3 spans 13 amino acids. This CDR3 is CASSPGPSYEQYF. In DNA, the CDR3 is TGTGCCAGTAGTCCCGGGCCCTCCTACGAGCAGTACTTC. The full variable domain, rest sourced from reference TRBV19 and TRBJ2-7, is DGGITQSPKYLFRKEGQNVTLSCEQNLNHDAMYWYRQDPGQGLRLIYYSQIVNDFQKGDIAEGYSVSREKKESFPLTVTSAQKNPTAFYLCASSPGPSYEQYFGPGTRLTVT.

The chain combines TRBV18 with TRBJ1-3, with D possibly TRBD2 on 5 matching bases. The J call could be wrong; TRBJ2-2 is a better fit for the DNA end. This CDR3 contains 14 residues. Looked up from germline, CDR1 is KGHSH and CDR2 is LQKENI. The CDR3 nucleotides read TGTGCCAGCTCACTAAGCGGGAACACCGGGGAGCTGTTTTTT. This encodes CASSLSGNTGELFF.

This chain uses TRBV4-2 with TRBJ1-3; D ambiguous. The germline V gene has CDR1 LGHNA and CDR2 YNFKEQ. V was shortened by 0 bases and J by 3 bases, with 15 bases between the two germline ends. The CDR3 totals 17 residues. In nucleotides, the CDR3 is TGTGCCAGCAGCCAAGAATCGAGGGCTCGGGATGGAAACACCATATATTTT. Protein product: CASSQESRARDGNTIYF.

This sequence joins TRBV5-1 and TRBJ2-3; 10 nucleotides line up with TRBD2. The CDR3 consists of 15 residues. J lost 4 bases, V lost 1 base, and 3 bases had no gene match. Germline V gene lookup returns CDR1 SGHRS and CDR2 YFSETQ. CDR3 nucleotide sequence: TGCGCCAGCAGCTTGCCTAGCGGGGGACCAGATACGCAGTATTTT. This sequence encodes CASSLPSGGPDTQYF.

V is TRBV2 and J is TRBJ2-6, with D possibly being TRBD1 (6 bases). This CDR3 is 15 amino acids long. V lost 6 bases, J lost 0 bases, and 9 bases lay in between. The V gene's germline CDR1 is SNHLY and CDR2 FYNNEI. The DNA of the CDR3 is TGTGCCAGCAGCCTACAGGGCTCTGGGGCCAACGTCCTGACTTTC. Its translation is CASSLQGSGANVLTF.

This clone was seen a single time. The CDR3, as DNA: TGTGCCAGCAGCCAAGATTGGGACAGGGGGCTGAGGGCCAACGTCCTGACTTTC. It translates to CASSQDWDRGLRANVLTF. The V and J genes are TRBV4-2 and TRBJ2-6; 12 nucleotides match TRBD1. J lost 5 bases, V lost 0 bases, and 5 bases had no gene match. The germline V gene has CDR1 LGHNA and CDR2 YNFKEQ. This CDR3 is 18 amino acids long.

This clone appeared once. J is TRBJ2-7 and V is TRBV6-6, with D possibly being TRBD2 (5 bases). The CDR3 is 13 amino acids. Per the germline V gene, CDR1 is MNHNY and CDR2 is SVGAGI (reference sequence). Trimming stripped 6 bases from V and 2 bases from J, with 11 bases between. The CDR3 bases are TGTGCCAGCAGCGACGGAGGTCCCTACGAGCAGTACTTC. Translated: CASSDGGPYEQYF.

This clone came up once. The chain has TRBV6-6 and TRBJ1-1; 9 bases map to TRBD1. CDR1 is MNHNY, CDR2 SVGAGI, per germline (reference sequence). This CDR3 has 16 amino acids. The junction had 19 bases not matched to a gene; V was cut back by 4 bases and J by 13 bases. The CDR3 sequence is CASSFAPQGAPLPHFF. Written as DNA, the CDR3 is TGTGCCAGCAGTTTCGCGCCACAGGGGGCCCCTCTTCCTCATTTCTTT.

J is TRBJ2-7 and V is TRBV5-1; 7 bases are a match to TRBD1. There are 15 residues in the CDR3. V gave up 3 bases and J gave up 5 bases; unmatched junction bases: 11. The germline V gene has CDR1 SGHRS and CDR2 YFSETQ. CDR3 residues: CASSSTSHRGDEQYF. In nucleotides, the CDR3 is TGCGCCAGCAGCTCAACCAGTCACAGGGGCGACGAGCAGTACTTC.

V is TRBV2 and J is TRBJ2-1, with D perhaps being TRBD1 or TRBD2 (5 bases each). Trimming stripped 5 bases from V and 4 bases from J, with 9 bases between. CDR3 length equals 13 residues. CDR1 is SNHLY, CDR2 FYNNEI, per germline. CDR3 sequence reads: CASSRDPYNEQFF. In DNA, the CDR3 is TGTGCCAGCAGTAGGGACCCGTACAATGAGCAGTTCTTC.

V and J are TRBV6-5 and TRBJ1-5, with 10 bases identical to TRBD1. J gave up 3 bases and V 6 bases, and 5 bases lay outside the gene matches. The CDR3 covers 15 residues. Germline V gives CDR1 MNHEY, CDR2 SVGAGI. The CDR3 sequence is CASRPDRGPNQPQHF. The CDR3 coding sequence is TGTGCCAGCAGGCCCGACAGGGGGCCCAATCAGCCCCAGCATTTT.

The chain joins TRBV28 to TRBJ2-2; TRBD2 agrees at 15 bases. The CDR3 is made up of 17 amino acids. The J segment lost 5 bases and the V segment lost 4 bases, leaving 5 bases of the junction unmatched. The germline V gene has CDR1 MDHEN and CDR2 SYDVKM. The CDR3 bases are TGTGCCAGCAGTTCTCCAGGACTAGCGGGAGGGACCGGGGAGCTGTTTTTT. This translates into CASSSPGLAGGTGELFF.

The V and J genes are TRBV2 and TRBJ2-7, with 8 positions matching TRBD1. Trimming at V came to 5 bases and at J to 4 bases, leaving 7 bases not matched to a gene. CDR1 is SNHLY and CDR2 is FYNNEI in the germline V gene. This CDR3 is built from 14 residues. The CDR3, as DNA: TGTGCCAGCAGTAGACAGGGGCCAATTTACGAGCAGTACTTC. The encoded protein is CASSRQGPIYEQYF.

The rearrangement uses TRBV4-2 and TRBJ2-1; 7 bases align to TRBD2. V gave up 1 base and J gave up 5 bases; unmatched junction bases: 5. This CDR3 contains 15 residues. Germline V gene lookup returns CDR1 LGHNA and CDR2 YNFKEQ. The DNA for the CDR3 is TGTGCCAGCAGCCAAGGATCAAGCGGGGACAATGAGCAGTTCTTC. Protein: CASSQGSSGDNEQFF.

The V gene is TRBV10-3, the J gene TRBJ2-1, with 7 bases aligning to TRBD2. From germline, CDR1 is ENHRY and CDR2 SYGVKD. The trim removed 4 bases at V and 2 bases at J, leaving 8 bases unmatched. CDR3 size: 16 residues. CDR3 bases: TGTGCCATCAGTGGTGGGACTACATCTACCTACAATGAGCAGTTCTTC. It yields the protein CAISGGTTSTYNEQFF.

V gene TRBV6-1 combines with J gene TRBJ2-3, with D perhaps TRBD2 (5 bases). Trimming shortened V by 6 bases and J by 2 bases, and 15 bases separated the two germline ends. The CDR3 is made up of 15 amino acids. Per germline, CDR1 MNHNS and CDR2 SASEGT. The CDR3 bases are TGTGCCAGCAGCGCAATAGTGACTATCACAGATACGCAGTATTTT. This gives the protein CASSAIVTITDTQYF.

CDR3 sequence reads: CASSLSRDNEQFF. For the CDR3, the DNA is TGCGCCAGCAGCTTATCACGGGACAATGAGCAGTTCTTC. J is TRBJ2-1 and V is TRBV5-1, with D hard to call. Trimming left V 2 bases short and J 5 bases short, with 8 bases between. Germline V gives CDR1 SGHRS, CDR2 YFSETQ. This CDR3 comprises 13 residues.

J is TRBJ1-2 and V is TRBV19; D is undetermined. In germline, CDR1 is LNHDA, CDR2 SQIVND (reference sequence). This CDR3 comprises 15 residues. The germline V and J ends were trimmed by 5 bases and 5 bases, with 18 bases remaining between them. The CDR3 coding sequence is TGTGCCAGTAGTTTGGGTTCAGAGGATTTTTATGGCTACACCTTC. It specifies CASSLGSEDFYGYTF.

The chain employs TRBV5-8 and TRBJ2-1; tentatively, D is TRBD2 (5 bases). This CDR3 comprises 16 residues. Between the trimmed V and J ends, which lost 1 base and 0 bases, there was a span of 11 bases. The V gene's germline CDR1 is SGHTS and CDR2 YDEGEE. The CDR3: CASSLTRWISYNEQFF. In nucleotides, the CDR3 is TGTGCCAGCAGCTTGACTAGGTGGATCTCCTACAATGAGCAGTTCTTC.

V usage is TRBV19 and J usage is TRBJ2-7; possibly TRBD1 for D (6 bases). CDR3 length: 14 amino acids. The V end was cut by 4 bases, the J end by 1 base, with 11 bases between. CDR1 is LNHDA and CDR2 is SQIVND in the germline V gene (reference sequence). The CDR3 here is CASSRRDNSYEQYF. The DNA for the CDR3 is TGTGCCAGTAGTAGACGGGACAATTCCTACGAGCAGTACTTC.

The rearrangement uses TRBV5-4 and TRBJ2-1; the D gene is possibly TRBD1 (6 bases). CDR3 length: 14 amino acids. CDR1 is SGHNT, CDR2 YYREEE, per germline (reference sequence). V gave up 4 bases and J gave up 5 bases, with 13 bases separating them. CDR3 DNA: TGTGCCAGCAGCCGGACAGCTAGTAACAATGAGCAGTTCTTC. Encoded protein: CASSRTASNNEQFF.

The V and J genes are TRBV5-1 and TRBJ1-1; D uncertain. Germline V gene data show CDR1 as SGHRS and CDR2 as YFSETQ. The V end lost 0 bases, the J end lost 0 bases, and 12 bases lay between the germline ends. The CDR3 has 16 residues. CDR3 protein: CASSLANSRMNTEAFF. CDR3 DNA: TGCGCCAGCAGCTTGGCCAACAGCAGGATGAACACTGAAGCTTTCTTT. The variable domain in full, with the rest retrieved from reference TRBV5-1 and TRBJ1-1, is KAGVTQTPRYLIKTRGQQVTLSCSPISGHRSVSWYQQTPGQGLQFLFEYFSETQRNKGNFPGRFSGRQFSNSRSEMNVSTLELGDSALYLCASSLANSRMNTEAFFGQGTRLTVV.

V usage is TRBV6-4 and J usage is TRBJ2-1, with TRBD1 identical over 10 bases. V gave up 4 bases and J gave up 7 bases; unmatched junction bases: 7. Germline loops: CDR1 MRHNA, CDR2 SNTAGT. This CDR3 has 15 amino acids. The DNA for the CDR3 is TGTGCCAGCAGTGTTGAGACAGGGGGCTTTAATGAGCAGTTCTTC. Translation: CASSVETGGFNEQFF.

The chain uses TRBV5-4 and TRBJ2-3, with 11 bases lining up with TRBD2. The V segment lost 4 bases and the J segment 3 bases; nucleotides outside the gene matches: 4. This CDR3 has 15 residues. Germline values: CDR1 SGHNT, CDR2 YYREEE (reference sequence). CDR3 coding DNA: TGTGCCAGCAGCCGAACTAGCGGGGGAACAGATACGCAGTATTTT. Translation: CASSRTSGGTDTQYF.